Following are 13 T cell receptor beta chains from one sample sequenced in a study of beta chain features in type 1 diabetes. Expressed TCRB transcripts were sequenced because the isolated RNA had all been reverse transcribed beforehand. TCRdb's copy holds only in-frame clones and misses some; the assay was immunoSEQ multiplex PCR. The sample includes about 740,000 clones, 10% to 15% of them seen just once. For these receptors, no antigen is known. Study-wide points: Moderate yet significant TCRB CDR3 shortening was seen in Type 1 diabetes patients in all four CD4+ subsets.

The material sequenced was naive CD4+ T cells from blood. All receptors derive from a man between 18 and 29 years old with type 1 diabetes.

J is TRBJ2-7 and V is TRBV6-5; no firm D call. V was trimmed by 2 bases and J by 7 bases, leaving 12 bases between them. CDR1 and CDR2 from the germline V gene are MNHEY and SVGAGI. The CDR3 loop spans 13 amino acids. In DNA form, the CDR3 reads TGTGCCAGCAGTTACGACGACTCGGCGGAGCAGTACTTC. Translating gives CASSYDDSAEQYF.

This clone was picked up one time. The chain has TRBV18 and TRBJ2-3; 10 bases map to TRBD2. The trim removed 1 base at V and 3 bases at J, leaving 10 bases unmatched. From germline, CDR1 is KGHSH and CDR2 LQKENI. This CDR3 region has 18 residues. CDR3 coding DNA: TGTGCCAGCTCACCACGTTTAGGGCTAGCGGGGGAGACAGATACGCAGTATTTT. It translates to CASSPRLGLAGETDTQYF.

The sample holds a few counts of this clone. V usage is TRBV11-2 and J usage is TRBJ2-3; 8 nucleotides match TRBD1. V lost 2 bases to trimming and J lost 0 bases; unmatched junction nucleotides: 4. Germline values: CDR1 SGHAT, CDR2 FQNNGV. This CDR3 spans 16 amino acids. For the CDR3, the DNA is TGTGCCAGCAGCTTATTTGGACAGGGCAGCACAGATACGCAGTATTTT. This gives the protein CASSLFGQGSTDTQYF. Based on the CDR3 plus reference TRBV11-2 and TRBJ2-3, the full variable domain is EAGVAQSPRYKIIEKRQSVAFWCNPISGHATLYWYQQILGQGPKLLIQFQNNGVVDDSQLPKDRFSAERLKGVDSTLKIQPAKLEDSAVYLCASSLFGQGSTDTQYFGPGTRLTVL.

J is TRBJ1-1 and V is TRBV7-7; perhaps TRBD1 as D (6 bases). The CDR3 spans 14 residues. Trimming removed 6 bases at V and 6 bases at J, with 17 bases between. CDR1 is SSHAT and CDR2 is FNYEAQ in the germline V gene (reference sequence). The CDR3 region has the DNA TGTGCCAGCAGGCCTATGGATGGGACACCTGAAGCTTTCTTT. Its protein is CASRPMDGTPEAFF.

This clone was seen a handful of times. The chain couples TRBV15 to TRBJ2-3; D may match TRBD1 or TRBD2 (5 bases each). Germline V gene sequence: CDR1 LNHNV, CDR2 YYDKDF (reference sequence). The CDR3 totals 16 residues. Trimming left V 5 bases short and J 4 bases short, with 19 bases between. CDR3 coding DNA: TGTGCCACCAGCTATACGGGACCCAGGGTGGCAGATACGCAGTATTTT. This codes for CATSYTGPRVADTQYF.

This clone was seen a handful of times. The chain links TRBV5-1 to TRBJ2-3, with D possibly matching TRBD2 (5 bases). The CDR3 contains 15 residues. The V and J ends lost 2 bases and 6 bases respectively, with 16 bases between them. CDR1 is SGHRS, CDR2 YFSETQ, per germline. CDR3 nucleotide sequence: TGCGCCAGCAGCTTCTCGTCGAAGGACTCGGATACGCAGTATTTT. Encoded protein: CASSFSSKDSDTQYF.

This clone occurred a few times. Germline is not matched at one junction end, which may reflect a read error. The chain has TRBV4-1 and TRBJ2-1; D is unresolved. The CDR3 is 12 amino acids. Per germline, CDR1 MGHRA and CDR2 YSYEKL. This CDR3 reads CASSQVLSDPLF. The CDR3 nucleotides are TGCGCCAGCAGCCAAGTCTTGTCGGACCCGCTCTTC.

This chain uses TRBV7-8 with TRBJ1-2; weak D call: TRBD1 (5 bases). There are 14 residues in the CDR3. Germline V gene data show CDR1 as SGHVS and CDR2 as FQNEAQ. V gave up 1 base and J gave up 2 bases, with 8 bases separating them. The CDR3 loop reads CASSLDRTNYGYTF. The CDR3 DNA follows: TGTGCCAGCAGCTTAGACAGGACCAACTATGGCTACACCTTC.

V is TRBV28 and J is TRBJ2-3; 7 bases agree with TRBD2. The CDR3 is 14 residues long. Trimming took 10 bases from V and 5 from J; bases not matched to a gene: 12. Germline CDR1 reads MDHEN; CDR2 reads SYDVKM. CDR3 sequence: CATSRHGGGDTQYF. The CDR3 DNA is TGTGCCACCTCTCGACACGGCGGGGGAGATACGCAGTATTTT.

This sequence joins TRBV6-1 and TRBJ2-5; TRBD1 matches at 7 bases. CDR3 length equals 14 residues. Trimming removed 6 bases from V and 2 bases from J; junction bases left unmatched: 6. The germline V gene encodes CDR1 MNHNS and CDR2 SASEGT. CDR3: CASRVPGQQETQYF. CDR3 nucleotides: TGTGCCAGCAGGGTTCCGGGACAGCAAGAGACCCAGTACTTC.

The CDR3 DNA is TGTGCCAGCAGTGATCAGGGGGCGGACACTGAAGCTTTCTTT. This encodes CASSDQGADTEAFF. The chain employs TRBV2 and TRBJ1-1, with TRBD1 matching 8 bases. Germline V CDR1 and CDR2: SNHLY, FYNNEI. This CDR3 is built from 14 residues. V was clipped by 3 bases and J by 3 bases; unmatched bases: 3.

This chain connects TRBV6-1 to TRBJ2-5; D unresolved. Germline V lookup: CDR1 MNHNS, CDR2 SASEGT. The length of the CDR3 is 15 residues. V shed 0 bases and J shed 2 bases, with 10 bases lying between them. The CDR3 loop reads CASSEAGGTQETQYF. The CDR3 DNA reads as TGTGCCAGCAGTGAAGCAGGTGGAACGCAAGAGACCCAGTACTTC.

V and J are TRBV10-3 and TRBJ1-4; D uncertain. There are 11 residues in the CDR3. Germline V gene data show CDR1 as ENHRY and CDR2 as SYGVKD. Trimming cost V 8 bases and J 8 bases, with 9 bases left between them. For the CDR3, the DNA is TGTGCCATCGGGTCAAAGGAAAAACTGTTTTTT. It is translated as CAIGSKEKLFF.